This TCR beta chain emerged from a study of blood T cell repertoires in COVID-19. Study summary: T cells, B-cell-depleted T cells, or PBMCs provided the cDNA or gDNA that served as material.

Assay: immunoSEQ multiplex PCR; the TCRdb copy retains only in-frame clones and omits some. This sample has under 300,000 clones, with 65% to 85% found just once. The length of the CDR3 is 18 residues. The germline V gene encodes CDR1 SGHKS and CDR2 YYEKEE (reference sequence). After removal of 5 bases from V and 3 bases from J, the junction contained 13 bases not matched to a gene. The V gene is TRBV5-5, the J gene TRBJ2-6; 8 bases map to TRBD1. The sequence came from a man of 80 years or more with acute or convalescent COVID-19. The sequenced material came from peripheral blood. The CDR3 loop reads CASSSSGTGALGANVLTF. DNA of the CDR3: TGTGCCAGCAGTTCCTCCGGGACAGGAGCTCTTGGGGCCAACGTCCTGACTTTC.